The T cell receptor beta chain described here comes from a study of T-cell memory formation after mild COVID-19. This clonotype was detected only once. Using its own MiXCR run on the 5' RACE reads, TCRdb lists one record per CDR3 protein. Among about 190,000 distinct CDR3 sequences, roughly a fifth were seen once, and the ten largest hold 20% to 25%. Trimming took 4 bases from V and 2 from J; bases not matched to a gene: 4. Germline CDR1 is MNHEY and CDR2 is SMNVEV (reference sequence). The CDR3 is 14 residues long. Sequenced sample: PBMCs or a T cell subset sorted from them (not recorded which). This receptor was obtained from an adult woman who had mild COVID-19 (a few samples of this study predate the infection). Cell type and time point are not known. This chain joins TRBV27 and TRBJ1-2; the match to TRBD1 covers 7 bases. The CDR3 here is CASSSPGQNYGYTF. The CDR3 coding sequence is TGTGCCAGCAGTTCCCCGGGACAGAACTATGGCTACACCTTC.